Here is one T cell receptor (beta chain) with its context. Antigen unknown. Naive-designated CD8 cells lacked CD45RO, were positively enriched for CCR7, and omitted terminally differentiated effector memory CD45RA+ cells. The germline gives CDR1 MNHEY, CDR2 SMNVEV (reference sequence). CDR3 length: 11 residues. Trimming removed 3 bases from V and 10 bases from J, with 10 bases in between. The sample is drawn from a study of shared clonotypes between healthy human individuals. Across the study: Each donor had three CD4 naive, three CD4 memory, two CD8 naive and one CD8 memory plate. Whole-study results and caveats: Memory subsets generally showed smaller estimated richness than naive subsets did. Shared across a few donors were around 5% of the naive CD4 clonotypes.

Replicate sorted-subset PCRs were loaded with around 200 ng DNA, roughly 33,000 T cell genomes. Some clones are missing from TCRdb's copy, which holds only in-frame ones; the method was immunoSEQ multiplex PCR. Of about 600,000 clones listed, 95% to 96% are singletons. The rearrangement links TRBV27 to TRBJ2-7; D is perhaps TRBD2 (6 bases). This TCR came from a woman younger than 45 in good health. Material for sequencing was naive CD8+ T cells sorted from blood. As DNA, the CDR3 is TGTGCCAGCAGTTTCGGGGGAGTTCAGTACTTC. Translated, it gives CASSFGGVQYF.